The clone carrying this T cell receptor (beta chain) was observed many times. TCRdb re-analysed the RT-PCR reads in MiXCR, keeping a single row per CDR3 protein. The data show around 200,000 distinct CDR3 sequences, with over 9.5% seen just once and around 28% held by the top ten. This entry comes from a study of response to subunit inactivated influenza vaccine. CDR1 and CDR2 from the germline V gene are WSHSY and SAAADI. This CDR3 spans 12 amino acids. The V and J ends lost 6 bases and 5 bases, in that order; junction bases with no gene match: 0. These data are also associated with another study on T cells expressing NK-cell markers. From that paper: Making the TCR beta cDNA relied on 5'RACE template switching with UMIs.

This specimen was CD8+ T cells sorted from PBMCs, taken 11 to 12 days after vaccination. The chain uses TRBV10-2 and TRBJ2-2; 7 bases are a match to TRBD1. The TCR originated in a man aged 45-65 years who received an inactivated influenza vaccine. The CDR3 DNA sequence: TGCGCCAGCAGGACAGGGACCGGGGAGCTGTTTTTT. The encoded protein is CASRTGTGELFF.